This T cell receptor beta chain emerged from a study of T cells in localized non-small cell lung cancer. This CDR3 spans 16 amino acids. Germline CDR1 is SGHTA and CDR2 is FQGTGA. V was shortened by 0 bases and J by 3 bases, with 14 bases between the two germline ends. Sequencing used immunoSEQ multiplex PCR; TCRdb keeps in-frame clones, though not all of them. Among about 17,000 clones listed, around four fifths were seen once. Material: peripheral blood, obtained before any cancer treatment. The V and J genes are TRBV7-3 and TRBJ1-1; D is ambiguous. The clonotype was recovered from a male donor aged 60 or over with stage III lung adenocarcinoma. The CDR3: CASSLTGQITYTEAFF. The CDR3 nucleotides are TGTGCCAGCAGCTTAACCGGCCAGATCACGTACACTGAAGCTTTCTTT.